This TCR beta chain is drawn from a study of cytomegalovirus exposure and HLA in healthy donors. The PCR made use of 60 Vbeta and 13 Jbeta primers. Profiling relied on immunoSEQ multiplex PCR, and the TCRdb table lists in-frame clones only, not all of them. This sample has around 130,000 clones, with around 81% found just once. Trimming left V 2 bases short and J 8 bases short, with 16 bases between. Germline V gene lookup returns CDR1 MNHEY and CDR2 SVGAGI. The CDR3 contains 16 residues. The rearrangement joins TRBV6-5 to TRBJ1-6; the D gene is possibly TRBD1 (5 bases). The clonotype comes from a woman in her fifties or sixties in good health and CMV-seronegative. The sample was PBMCs. The CDR3 spells CASSYVRRLGDSPLHF. As DNA, the CDR3 is TGTGCCAGCAGTTACGTCAGGCGATTAGGGGATTCACCCCTCCACTTT.